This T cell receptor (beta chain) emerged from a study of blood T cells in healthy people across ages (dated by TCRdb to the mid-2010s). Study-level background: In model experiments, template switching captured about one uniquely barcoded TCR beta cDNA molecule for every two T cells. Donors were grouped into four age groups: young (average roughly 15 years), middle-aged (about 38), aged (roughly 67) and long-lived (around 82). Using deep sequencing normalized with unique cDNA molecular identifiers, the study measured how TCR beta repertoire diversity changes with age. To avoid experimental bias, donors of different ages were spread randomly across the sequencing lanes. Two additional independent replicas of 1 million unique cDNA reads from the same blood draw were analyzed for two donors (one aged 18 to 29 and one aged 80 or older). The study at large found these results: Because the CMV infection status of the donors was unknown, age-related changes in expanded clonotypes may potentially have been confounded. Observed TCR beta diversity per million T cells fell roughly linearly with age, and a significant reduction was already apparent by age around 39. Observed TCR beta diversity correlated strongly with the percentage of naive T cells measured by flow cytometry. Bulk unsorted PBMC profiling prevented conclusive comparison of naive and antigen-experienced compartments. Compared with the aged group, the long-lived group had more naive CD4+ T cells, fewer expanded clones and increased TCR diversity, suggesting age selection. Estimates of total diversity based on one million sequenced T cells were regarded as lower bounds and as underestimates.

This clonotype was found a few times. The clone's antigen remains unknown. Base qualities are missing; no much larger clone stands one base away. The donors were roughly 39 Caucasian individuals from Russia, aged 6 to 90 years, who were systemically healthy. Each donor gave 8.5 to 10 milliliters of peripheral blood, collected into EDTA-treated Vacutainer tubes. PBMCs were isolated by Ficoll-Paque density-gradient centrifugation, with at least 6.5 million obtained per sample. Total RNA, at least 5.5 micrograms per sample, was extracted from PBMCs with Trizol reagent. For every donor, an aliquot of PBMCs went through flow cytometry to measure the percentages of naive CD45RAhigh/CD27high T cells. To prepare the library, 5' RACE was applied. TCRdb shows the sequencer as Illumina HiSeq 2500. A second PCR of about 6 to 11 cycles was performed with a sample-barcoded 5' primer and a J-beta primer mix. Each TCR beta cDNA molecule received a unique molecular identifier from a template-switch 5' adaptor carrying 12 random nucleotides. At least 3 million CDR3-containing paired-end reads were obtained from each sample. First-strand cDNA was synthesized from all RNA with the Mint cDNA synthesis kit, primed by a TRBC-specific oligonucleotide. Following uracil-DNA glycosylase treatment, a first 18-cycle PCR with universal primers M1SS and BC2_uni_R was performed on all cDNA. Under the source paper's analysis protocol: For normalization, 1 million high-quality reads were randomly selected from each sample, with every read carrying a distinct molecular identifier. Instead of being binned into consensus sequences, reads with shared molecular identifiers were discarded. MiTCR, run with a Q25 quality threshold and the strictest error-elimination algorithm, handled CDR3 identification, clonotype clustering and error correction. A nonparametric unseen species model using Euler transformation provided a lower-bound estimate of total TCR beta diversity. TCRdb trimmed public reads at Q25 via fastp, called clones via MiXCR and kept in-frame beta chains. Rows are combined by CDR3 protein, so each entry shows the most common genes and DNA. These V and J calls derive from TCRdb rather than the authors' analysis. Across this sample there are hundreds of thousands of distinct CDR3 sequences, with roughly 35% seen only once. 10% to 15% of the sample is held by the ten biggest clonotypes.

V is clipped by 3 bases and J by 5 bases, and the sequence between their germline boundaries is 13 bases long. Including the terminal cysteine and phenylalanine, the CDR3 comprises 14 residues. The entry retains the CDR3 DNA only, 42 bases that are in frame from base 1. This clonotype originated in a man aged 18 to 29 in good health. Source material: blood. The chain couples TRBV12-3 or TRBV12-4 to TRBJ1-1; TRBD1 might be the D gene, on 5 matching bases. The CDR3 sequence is CASSFNRPATEAFF. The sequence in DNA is TGTGCCAGCAGTTTTAACAGGCCGGCGACTGAAGCTTTCTTT.